The 32 T cell receptor beta chains presented below share a single source sample, sequenced in a study of T-cell reconstitution after alpha-beta-depleted transplantation in children. This sample's TCRbeta library carried unique molecular identifier barcodes. One entry per CDR3 protein results from TCRdb running MiXCR on the PCR reads. The profile shows some 300,000 distinct CDR3 sequences, around 10% of them singletons. The sequenced sample was PBMCs, obtained before TCRalphabeta/CD19-depleted stem cell transplant. The receptors here all came from a boy less than two years old with acute myeloid leukemia, due to receive a stem cell transplant.

Note on this clonotype: A much larger clone differs by one base, so this may be a read error. This chain joins TRBV12-3 or TRBV12-4 and TRBJ2-7, with TRBD1 matching over 8 bases. Trimming took 4 bases from V and 1 from J; bases not matched to a gene: 0. The CDR3 is 13 residues long. CDR3: CASSWDRSYEQYF. In nucleotides, the CDR3 is TGTGCCAGCAGTTGGGACAGGTCCTACGAGCAGTACTTC.

This clonotype occurred many times. The chain is built from TRBV11-2 and TRBJ2-7; D is perhaps TRBD2 (5 bases). CDR3 length equals 14 residues. Per the germline V gene, CDR1 is SGHAT and CDR2 is FQNNGV. The V end lost 1 base, the J end lost 3 bases, and 10 bases lay between the germline ends. The CDR3 region is CASSLAPGYYEQYF. CDR3 in DNA: TGTGCCAGCAGCTTAGCCCCGGGATACTACGAGCAGTACTTC.

This clonotype was found many times. The rearrangement uses TRBV20-1 and TRBJ2-5; D gene uncertain. Per the germline V gene, CDR1 is DFQATT and CDR2 is SNEGSKA (reference sequence). This CDR3 comprises 11 residues. V lost 3 bases and J lost 4, with 6 bases in between. In DNA, the CDR3 is TGCAGTGCTAGGGCTATAGAGACCCAGTACTTC. It yields the protein CSARAIETQYF.

This clonotype was recorded many times. The V gene is TRBV7-9, the J gene TRBJ2-1, with 11 bases matching TRBD2. The CDR3 totals 17 residues. The V gene's germline CDR1 is SEHNR and CDR2 FQNEAQ (reference sequence). The junction had 7 bases not matched to a gene; V was cut back by 6 bases and J by 0 bases. The CDR3 sequence is CASSLGTSGGSYNEQFF. For the CDR3, the DNA is TGTGCCAGCAGTCTAGGTACTAGCGGGGGCTCCTACAATGAGCAGTTCTTC.

This clonotype was recorded many times. This sequence joins TRBV9 and TRBJ1-1; no clear D. In germline, CDR1 is SGDLS, CDR2 YYNGEE. This CDR3 comprises 15 residues. V dropped 0 bases and J dropped 0 bases, with 9 bases sitting between them. Here the CDR3 reads CASSVGVRMNTEAFF. The DNA for the CDR3 is TGTGCCAGCAGCGTAGGGGTCAGGATGAACACTGAAGCTTTCTTT.

At least ten counts were recorded for this clonotype. V gene TRBV5-1 combines with J gene TRBJ1-6; TRBD1 might be the D (6 bases). Germline CDR1 and CDR2: SGHRS and YFSETQ. The ends were cut back, 1 base at V and 13 bases at J, with 18 bases in the middle. CDR3 length equals 15 residues. The CDR3 nucleotides read TGCGCCAGCAGCTTGTCTGACCCGGACAGTCATCCCCTCCACTTT. Protein sequence: CASSLSDPDSHPLHF.

This clonotype came up many times. The genes are TRBV5-1 and TRBJ2-2; TRBD2 aligns across 9 bases. Germline-derived CDR1 and CDR2 are SGHRS and YFSETQ. This CDR3 is built from 16 residues. V was pared by 5 bases and J by 5 bases, with 10 bases of the junction left unmatched. This CDR3 is CASRRLAEGRTGELFF. The CDR3 DNA follows: TGCGCCAGCAGAAGACTAGCGGAGGGCAGGACCGGGGAGCTGTTTTTT.

The rearrangement uses TRBV20-1 and TRBJ2-2, with 10 bases aligning to TRBD2. V lost 2 bases to trimming and J lost 2 bases; unmatched junction nucleotides: 8. Germline CDR1 DFQATT, CDR2 SNEGSKA (reference sequence). The CDR3 is made up of 17 amino acids. CDR3 amino acids: CSARNPSGRANTGELFF. DNA for the CDR3: TGCAGTGCTAGAAATCCCAGCGGGAGGGCCAACACCGGGGAGCTGTTTTTT.

This clonotype was recorded many times. CDR3 region: CASSAQGSTQYF. For the CDR3, the DNA is TGCGCCAGCAGCGCACAGGGATCCACCCAGTACTTC. The chain uses TRBV5-1 and TRBJ2-5; D is possibly TRBD1 (6 bases). V dropped 4 bases and J dropped 8 bases, with 12 bases sitting between them. Looked up from germline, CDR1 is SGHRS and CDR2 is YFSETQ. The CDR3 is made up of 12 amino acids.

This clonotype showed up many times. This chain joins TRBV18 and TRBJ2-3; 7 bases are shared with TRBD2. The CDR3 consists of 15 residues. V shed 2 bases, J shed 2 bases, and the junction held 4 bases outside the gene matches. Germline V CDR1 and CDR2: KGHSH, LQKENI. CDR3 nucleotide sequence: TGTGCCAGCTCACCAACAACTAGCGTCACAGATACGCAGTATTTT. Protein sequence: CASSPTTSVTDTQYF.

This clonotype has at least ten counts. This chain connects TRBV20-1 to TRBJ2-1; weak D call: TRBD2 (6 bases). Germline V lookup: CDR1 DFQATT, CDR2 SNEGSKA (reference sequence). Trimming took off 0 bases at V and 4 bases at J, with 16 bases between the two ends. The CDR3 covers 16 residues. This chain's CDR3 is CSAREAGVGRYNEQFF. The CDR3 DNA follows: TGCAGTGCTAGAGAAGCGGGCGTTGGTAGGTACAATGAGCAGTTCTTC.

This clonotype was recorded at least ten times. This rearrangement joins TRBV24-1 to TRBJ2-1; D possibly corresponds to TRBD2 (6 bases). The V and J ends lost 3 bases and 0 bases respectively, with 14 bases between them. The CDR3 is made up of 17 amino acids. Germline V gene sequence: CDR1 KGHDR, CDR2 SFDVKD. The DNA for the CDR3 is TGTGCCACCAGTGATACCCTGGCGGGGAGCTCCTACAATGAGCAGTTCTTC. Translating gives CATSDTLAGSSYNEQFF.

Many counts were recorded for this clonotype. The rearrangement uses TRBV5-5 and TRBJ2-3; the D gene is possibly TRBD2 (5 bases). The V gene's germline CDR1 is SGHKS and CDR2 YYEKEE (reference sequence). V lost 6 bases, J lost 3 bases, and 20 bases lay in between. The CDR3 extends over 16 amino acids. The CDR3 here is CASNPARGPGTDTQYF. The DNA for the CDR3 is TGTGCCAGCAACCCGGCCCGGGGTCCCGGGACAGATACGCAGTATTTT.

This clonotype appeared many times. The chain joins TRBV7-8 to TRBJ2-1; 11 nucleotides align to TRBD2. The CDR3 contains 15 residues. After removal of 1 base from V and 8 bases from J, the junction contained 4 bases not matched to a gene. Germline V CDR1 and CDR2: SGHVS, FQNEAQ. CDR3 sequence (DNA): TGTGCCAGCAGCTTAGGTAGCGGGAGGGCGGATGAGCAGTTCTTC. Translation gives CASSLGSGRADEQFF. Using reference TRBV7-8 and TRBJ2-1 for the parts outside the CDR3, the full variable domain is GAGVSQSPRYKVAKRGQDVALRCDPISGHVSLFWYQQALGQGPEFLTYFQNEAQLDKSGLPSDRFFAERPEGSVSTLKIQRTQQEDSAVYLCASSLGSGRADEQFFGPGTRLTVL.

This clonotype was seen repeatedly, ten times or more. The chain employs TRBV11-2 and TRBJ1-1, with D hard to call. The CDR3 runs 13 residues. Trimming cost V 3 bases and J 0 bases, with 5 bases left between them. Looked up from germline, CDR1 is SGHAT and CDR2 is FQNNGV. The CDR3 nucleotides are TGTGCCAGCAGCTTCCGATTGAACACTGAAGCTTTCTTT. Amino acids: CASSFRLNTEAFF.

This clonotype was observed at least ten times. The chain recombines TRBV9 with TRBJ2-1; possible D gene TRBD2, 6 bases. V was clipped by 3 bases and J by 4 bases, with 11 bases between them. The CDR3 runs to 14 residues. CDR1 and CDR2 (germline): SGDLS, YYNGEE. The CDR3 DNA follows: TGTGCCAGCAGCGACCCTGGGGGGTACAATGAGCAGTTCTTC. This translates into CASSDPGGYNEQFF.

Regarding this clonotype: A much larger clone sits a single nucleotide away, making a read error possible. This chain uses TRBV20-1 with TRBJ2-1, with a weak D call TRBD1 (6 bases). Germline V gene data show CDR1 as DFQATT and CDR2 as SNEGSKA (reference sequence). The CDR3 loop spans 16 amino acids. Here the CDR3 reads CCAWRRTVTLLDEQFF. Here the CDR3 DNA reads TGCTGTGCTTGGCGAAGGACAGTTACTCTTCTGGATGAGCAGTTCTTC.

This clonotype was seen a handful of times. CDR3 DNA: TGCGCCAGCAGCTTGTCGACAGGGACGATTTTCAATTCACCCCTCCACTTT. Translated: CASSLSTGTIFNSPLHF. J is TRBJ1-6 and V is TRBV5-1; 7 nucleotides agree with TRBD1. The CDR3 is made up of 17 amino acids. The germline V gene encodes CDR1 SGHRS and CDR2 YFSETQ. With 1 base clipped from V and 7 bases from J, the junction kept 11 bases outside the gene matches.

This clonotype was seen at least ten times. The junction shows a germline mismatch at one end, possibly a read error. The CDR3 bases are TGTGCCAGCAGCTTACTAGCTTTTACCGGGGATCTGTTTTTT. It encodes CASSLLAFTGDLFF. V gene TRBV7-2 combines with J gene TRBJ2-2, with D perhaps TRBD2 (5 bases). Germline CDR1 SGHTA, CDR2 FQGNSA. This CDR3 is 14 amino acids long.

The rearrangement links TRBV20-1 to TRBJ2-1; no firm D call. The germline V and J ends were trimmed by 2 bases and 6 bases, with 8 bases remaining between them. In germline, CDR1 is DFQATT, CDR2 SNEGSKA (reference sequence). The CDR3 is 12 residues long. CDR3 sequence reads: CSARHGPNEQFF. The CDR3 nucleotides read TGCAGTGCTAGACACGGACCCAATGAGCAGTTCTTC.

CDR3 bases: TGTGCCAGCAGCTTGAAGGGCAGGGGGCAGTACTTC. Protein: CASSLKGRGQYF. The chain has TRBV7-9 and TRBJ2-7; TRBD1 might be the D (6 bases). Trimming removed 3 bases from V and 9 bases from J, with 12 bases in between. CDR1 SEHNR and CDR2 FQNEAQ come from the germline V gene (reference sequence). This CDR3 comprises 12 residues.

Ten or more counts support this clonotype. The chain has TRBV20-1 and TRBJ1-3, with D uncertain. The CDR3 spans 15 residues. Germline V gives CDR1 DFQATT, CDR2 SNEGSKA (reference sequence). V was pared by 1 base and J by 0 bases, with 10 bases between. CDR3 amino acids: CSARVGVFSGNTIYF. CDR3 sequence (DNA): TGCAGTGCTAGAGTCGGGGTTTTCTCTGGAAACACCATATATTTT.

There are a few counts of this clonotype. Relative to the germline gene, one junction end is altered; a read error may explain this. V and J are TRBV6-5 and TRBJ2-5, with TRBD1 identical over 11 bases. This CDR3 contains 16 residues. The germline V gene encodes CDR1 MNHEY and CDR2 SVGAGI. The CDR3 nucleotides read TGTGCCAGCAGTTACTCAGGGACAGGGGGTAAAGAGACCCATTACTTC. It is translated as CASSYSGTGGKETHYF.

The sample holds a few counts of this clonotype. This chain links TRBV29-1 with TRBJ2-3; the match to TRBD2 covers 10 bases. The ends lost 6 bases at V and 2 bases at J; junction bases unmatched: 11. From germline, CDR1 is SQVTM and CDR2 ANQGSEA. The CDR3 runs 16 residues. The CDR3 is CSVAKYGLADTDTQYF. The CDR3 nucleotides are TGCAGCGTGGCGAAATACGGACTAGCGGACACAGATACGCAGTATTTT.

This clonotype was seen many times. This rearrangement joins TRBV19 to TRBJ2-3, with TRBD2 as a possible D gene (6 bases). Germline-derived CDR1 and CDR2 are LNHDA and SQIVND (reference sequence). This CDR3 is built from 13 residues. Trimming shortened V by 8 bases and J by 1 base, and 10 bases separated the two germline ends. The CDR3 protein is CASQRLGTDTQYF. The DNA of the CDR3 is TGTGCCAGTCAACGACTAGGCACAGATACGCAGTATTTT.

Many counts were recorded for this clonotype. The chain links TRBV7-9 to TRBJ2-7; D is tentatively TRBD1 or TRBD2 (5 bases each). V was clipped by 1 base and J by 0 bases, with 13 bases between them. CDR3 length: 16 residues. From germline, CDR1 is SEHNR and CDR2 FQNEAQ (reference sequence). The CDR3 spells CASSLVGVPGSYEQYF. The CDR3 DNA reads as TGTGCCAGCAGCTTAGTGGGGGTACCCGGCTCCTACGAGCAGTACTTC.

Many counts were recorded for this clonotype. V usage is TRBV9 and J usage is TRBJ2-3; D tentatively fits TRBD1 or TRBD2 (5 bases each). V was trimmed by 3 bases and J by 2 bases, leaving 10 bases between them. Germline V gene data show CDR1 as SGDLS and CDR2 as YYNGEE. The CDR3 is 14 residues long. The CDR3, as DNA: TGTGCCAGCAGCGCCTGGGGGACCACAGATACGCAGTATTTT. This sequence encodes CASSAWGTTDTQYF.

This clonotype was seen at least ten times. CDR3 DNA sequence: TGTGCCAGCAGTTTTCCCGTCACTGGCTCGTATAATTCACCCCTCCACTTT. Translating it yields CASSFPVTGSYNSPLHF. The chain is built from TRBV28 and TRBJ1-6; D gene uncertain. Germline V CDR1 and CDR2: MDHEN, SYDVKM. This CDR3 spans 17 amino acids. V was pared by 3 bases and J by 4 bases, with 16 bases between.

The CDR3 sequence is CSASIGLGDTQYF. The CDR3 DNA reads TGCAGTGCTAGTATCGGTTTGGGGGATACGCAGTATTTT. This rearrangement joins TRBV20-1 to TRBJ2-3; D unclear. The V gene's germline CDR1 is DFQATT and CDR2 SNEGSKA (reference sequence). V gave up 3 bases and J gave up 6 bases, with 13 bases separating them. The CDR3 length is 13 residues.

In this sample, this clonotype turned up many times. V gene TRBV6-1 combines with J gene TRBJ2-7; 10 bases agree with TRBD1. V was pared by 7 bases and J by 1 base, with 7 bases of the junction left unmatched. Germline CDR1 MNHNS, CDR2 SASEGT. CDR3 length equals 15 residues. The CDR3, as DNA: TGTGCCAGCACTGACCGGGACAGGGGTTCCTACGAGCAGTACTTC. This codes for CASTDRDRGSYEQYF.

The gene calls are TRBV13 and TRBJ2-7; TRBD2 matches 7 bases. V was pared by 3 bases and J by 4 bases, with 9 bases of the junction left unmatched. The CDR3 length is 15 residues. In germline, CDR1 is PRHDT, CDR2 FYEKMQ (reference sequence). This CDR3 is CASSFIGGYRYEQYF. Here the CDR3 DNA reads TGTGCCAGCAGCTTCATCGGGGGGTACAGGTACGAGCAGTACTTC.

V is TRBV7-9 and J is TRBJ2-7; D unresolved. CDR3 length equals 12 residues. Germline V gives CDR1 SEHNR, CDR2 FQNEAQ (reference sequence). With 4 bases removed from V and 3 bases from J, the gap between germline ends came to 7 bases. The CDR3 DNA reads as TGTGCCAGCAGCTCATTGAGCTACGAGCAGTACTTC. The encoded protein is CASSSLSYEQYF.